A selection of T cell receptor beta chains follows, all from one sample in a study of T cell clonotyping in hematopoietic cell transplantation. Sequencing used immunoSEQ multiplex PCR; TCRdb keeps in-frame clones, though not all of them. The sample holds tens of thousands of clones, 80% to 90% seen once. Sequenced here: peripheral blood mononuclear cells, sampled before stem cell transplant. These receptors were obtained from a man in his sixties with biphenotypic leukemia. Some clones in this sample may be carry-over from other donors' samples. Both conserved end residues are part of each CDR3. A D gene is named only where the DNA matches it firmly. Size tells how often a clone was seen (once, few, many) or the class of an expanded clone, and some rows leave it out.

V	D	size	J	DNA	CDR3
TRBV5-1	.	.	TRBJ1-1	TGCGCCAGCAGCTTGGAGGCGGCCGACAATTCGGCTGAAGCTTTCTTT	CASSLEAADNSAEAFF
TRBV6-5	.	once	TRBJ2-5	TGTGCCAGCAGTTACGTGGGAGCTGAAGAGACCCAGTACTTC	CASSYVGAEETQYF
TRBV28	.	.	TRBJ1-5	TGTGCCAGCATCGAGGGCGAGGGGTCAGAGAATCAGCCCCAGCATTTT	CASIEGEGSENQPQHF
TRBV5-1	.	.	TRBJ1-2	TGCGCCAGCAGCTTGGCCAGGGAGGGCTATGGCTACACCTTC	CASSLAREGYGYTF
TRBV2	.	.	TRBJ2-7	TGTGCCAGCACCCCCGTGGTAGACGAGCAGTACTTC	CASTPVVDEQYF
TRBV7-9	.	.	TRBJ2-3	TGTGCCAGCAGCCCTGGGACTCTTCTAGATACGCAGTATTTT	CASSPGTLLDTQYF
TRBV11-2	TRBD1	.	TRBJ2-7	TGTGCCAGCAGCTTAGAACCGGGACAGGGGGGCGAGCAGTACTTC	CASSLEPGQGGEQYF
TRBV29-1	.	.	TRBJ1-1	TGCAGCGTTGACATCGGGGGACCCGAAGCTTTCTTT	CSVDIGGPEAFF
TRBV5-1	.	.	TRBJ2-7	TGCGCCAGCAGCCCGGGAGGACAGGGCTACGAGCAGTACTTC	CASSPGGQGYEQYF
TRBV4-2	TRBD2	.	TRBJ2-2	TGTGCCAGCAGCCAAGGACTAGCGGGAGTCGAAACCGGGGAGCTGTTTTTT	CASSQGLAGVETGELFF
TRBV9	.	.	TRBJ1-4	TGTGCCAGCAGCTGGGGCCCCCGGCCGAATGAAAAACTGTTTTTT	CASSWGPRPNEKLFF
TRBV2	TRBD2	.	TRBJ2-1	TGTGCCAGCTCTACTAGCGGGGGCCTCAATGAGCAGTTCTTC	CASSTSGGLNEQFF
TRBV28	TRBD2	few	TRBJ2-7	TGTGCCAGCAGTTTGGCGACTAGCGGAATCTACGAGCAGTACTTC	CASSLATSGIYEQYF
TRBV9	.	.	TRBJ2-4	TGTGCCAGCTCACCTGGGGGGCTACTAGCCAAAAACATTCAGTACTTC	CASSPGGLLAKNIQYF
TRBV28	.	.	TRBJ1-2	TGTGCCAGCACCTCTGGGGGACCCTTTGATGGCTACACCTTC	CASTSGGPFDGYTF
TRBV7-2	TRBD2	.	TRBJ2-7	TGTGCCAGCAGCTTAGCGATGATACCTAGCGGGAGCGGTATCTACGAGCAGTACTTC	CASSLAMIPSGSGIYEQYF
TRBV7-8	.	.	TRBJ2-3	TGTGCCAGCAGCTTAAGGCCCTCCCGAGGGGCCTTGCGCACAGATACGCAGTATTTT	CASSLRPSRGALRTDTQYF
TRBV2	.	.	TRBJ1-4	TGTGCCAGCAGTGCCCGGCTTGGGGAAAAACTGTTTTTT	CASSARLGEKLFF
TRBV19	.	.	TRBJ2-7	TGTGCCAGTAGTATACGTCCCCTCTACGAGCAGTACTTC	CASSIRPLYEQYF
TRBV5-4	TRBD2	.	TRBJ2-4	TGTGCCAGCAGTTCTGCCGAGACTAGCCTGGGGATTCAGTACTTC	CASSSAETSLGIQYF
TRBV19	TRBD1	.	TRBJ1-2	TGTGCCAGTCGCTCGGACAGGGGGCAGGGCTATGGCTACACCTTC	CASRSDRGQGYGYTF
TRBV30	.	.	TRBJ1-2	TGTGCCTGGAGCCCACGAGGGGGTTCAGGCTATGGCTACACCTTC	CAWSPRGGSGYGYTF
TRBV5-1	.	.	TRBJ1-1	TGCGCCAGCAAGAGTACCACTACGGGCACTGAAGCTTTCTTT	CASKSTTTGTEAFF
TRBV11-2	TRBD2	.	TRBJ2-1	TGTGCCAGCAGCTTCGGACTAGCTTTCCAGTTCTTC	CASSFGLAFQFF
TRBV25-1	.	.	TRBJ1-2	TGTGCCAGCAGGGGCCCCCCTAACTATGGCTACACCTTC	CASRGPPNYGYTF
TRBV5-1	TRBD2	.	TRBJ2-1	TGCGCCAGCAGCCTGGGACTAGCGGGAGGGAACAATGAGCAGTTCTTC	CASSLGLAGGNNEQFF
TRBV6-1	.	.	TRBJ2-7	TGTGCCAGCAGTGAAAGCTGGGCGGGGACGGGGCCCTTAGCGGTTTTATACGAGCAGTACTTC	CASSESWAGTGPLAVLYEQYF
TRBV7-3	TRBD1	.	TRBJ1-2	TGTGCCAGCAGCCCCGACGGGACAGGGGCAGAGGGCTACACCTTC	CASSPDGTGAEGYTF
TRBV7-2	TRBD1	.	TRBJ2-7	TGTGCCAGCAGCATAACAGGGGGCGCCTCCTACGAGCAGTACTTC	CASSITGGASYEQYF
TRBV30	.	.	TRBJ2-7	TGTGCCTGCCGACCTAGCTACGAGCAGTACTTC	CACRPSYEQYF
TRBV4-1	TRBD1	.	TRBJ2-7	TGCGCCAGCAGCCAAGTAGGGACAGGGGGCGGGTACGAGCAGTACTTC	CASSQVGTGGGYEQYF
TRBV7-9	.	once	TRBJ2-2	TGTGCCAGCAGCAAATACAGGGCTGGCGGGGAGCTGTTTTTT	CASSKYRAGGELFF
TRBV5-1	.	.	TRBJ1-1	TGCGCCAGCAGCTCACAAACAGACAGGTCCCAAGAGGCTTTCTTT	CASSSQTDRSQEAFF
TRBV30	.	.	TRBJ2-7	TGTGCCTGGGGTACCTCTAACGAGCAGTACTTC	CAWGTSNEQYF
TRBV5-1	.	.	TRBJ2-2	TGCGCCAGCAGCGAGACAGAGAACACCGGGGAGCTGTTTTTT	CASSETENTGELFF
TRBV6-1	.	.	TRBJ1-5	TGTGCCAGCAGTGGGCAGGACAATCAGCCCCAGCATTTT	CASSGQDNQPQHF
TRBV6-1	.	.	TRBJ1-5	TGTGCCAGCAGTGAACACAGAAATAGCAATCAGCCCCAGCATTTT	CASSEHRNSNQPQHF
TRBV27	.	.	TRBJ2-5	TGTGCCAGCAGCCAGGGGGGGCAAGGGACCCAGTACTTC	CASSQGGQGTQYF
TRBV6-5	TRBD2	few	TRBJ2-3	TGTGCCAGCAGTAGAGGGAGGGCAGATACGCAGTATTTT	CASSRGRADTQYF
TRBV30	.	few	TRBJ1-2	TGTGCCTGGAGCCTCAAAGGACAGCGATCTCGCGGCTACACCTTC	CAWSLKGQRSRGYTF